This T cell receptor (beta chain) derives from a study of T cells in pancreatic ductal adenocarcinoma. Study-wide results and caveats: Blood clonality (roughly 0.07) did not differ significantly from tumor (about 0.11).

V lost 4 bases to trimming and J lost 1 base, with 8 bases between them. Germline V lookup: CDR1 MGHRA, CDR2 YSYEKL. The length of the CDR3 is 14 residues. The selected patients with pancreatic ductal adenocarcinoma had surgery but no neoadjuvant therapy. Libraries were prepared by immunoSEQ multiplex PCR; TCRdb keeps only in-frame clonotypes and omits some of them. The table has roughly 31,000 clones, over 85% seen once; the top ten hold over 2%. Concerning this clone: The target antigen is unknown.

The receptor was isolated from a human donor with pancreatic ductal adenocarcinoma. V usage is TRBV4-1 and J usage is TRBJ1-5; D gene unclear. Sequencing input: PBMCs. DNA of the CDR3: TGCGCCAGCAGCCCTCCGGACAGCAATCAGCCCCAGCATTTT. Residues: CASSPPDSNQPQHF.